This T cell receptor (beta chain) was identified in a study of shared clonotypes between healthy human individuals. This clone has just one count. This sample includes further DNA sequences coding for the same CDR3. The CDR3 loop spans 11 amino acids. Trimming cost V 4 bases and J 8 bases, with 11 bases left between them. From germline, CDR1 is SQVTM and CDR2 ANQGSEA. Profiling relied on immunoSEQ multiplex PCR, and the TCRdb table lists in-frame clones only, not all of them. The sample shows some 2,500,000 clones, 85% to 95% of them seen only once. The TCR comes from a man between 18 and 35 years old in good health. Some clones in this sample may be carry-over from other donors' samples. The sample taken for sequencing was naive CD4+ T cells from PBMCs. The subset: CD45RA+ positively selected. V usage is TRBV29-1 and J usage is TRBJ1-2; D is possibly TRBD1 (6 bases). The CDR3 coding sequence is TGCAGCGTTGGAGGGGGGGGCGGCTACACCTTC. It yields the protein CSVGGGGGYTF.